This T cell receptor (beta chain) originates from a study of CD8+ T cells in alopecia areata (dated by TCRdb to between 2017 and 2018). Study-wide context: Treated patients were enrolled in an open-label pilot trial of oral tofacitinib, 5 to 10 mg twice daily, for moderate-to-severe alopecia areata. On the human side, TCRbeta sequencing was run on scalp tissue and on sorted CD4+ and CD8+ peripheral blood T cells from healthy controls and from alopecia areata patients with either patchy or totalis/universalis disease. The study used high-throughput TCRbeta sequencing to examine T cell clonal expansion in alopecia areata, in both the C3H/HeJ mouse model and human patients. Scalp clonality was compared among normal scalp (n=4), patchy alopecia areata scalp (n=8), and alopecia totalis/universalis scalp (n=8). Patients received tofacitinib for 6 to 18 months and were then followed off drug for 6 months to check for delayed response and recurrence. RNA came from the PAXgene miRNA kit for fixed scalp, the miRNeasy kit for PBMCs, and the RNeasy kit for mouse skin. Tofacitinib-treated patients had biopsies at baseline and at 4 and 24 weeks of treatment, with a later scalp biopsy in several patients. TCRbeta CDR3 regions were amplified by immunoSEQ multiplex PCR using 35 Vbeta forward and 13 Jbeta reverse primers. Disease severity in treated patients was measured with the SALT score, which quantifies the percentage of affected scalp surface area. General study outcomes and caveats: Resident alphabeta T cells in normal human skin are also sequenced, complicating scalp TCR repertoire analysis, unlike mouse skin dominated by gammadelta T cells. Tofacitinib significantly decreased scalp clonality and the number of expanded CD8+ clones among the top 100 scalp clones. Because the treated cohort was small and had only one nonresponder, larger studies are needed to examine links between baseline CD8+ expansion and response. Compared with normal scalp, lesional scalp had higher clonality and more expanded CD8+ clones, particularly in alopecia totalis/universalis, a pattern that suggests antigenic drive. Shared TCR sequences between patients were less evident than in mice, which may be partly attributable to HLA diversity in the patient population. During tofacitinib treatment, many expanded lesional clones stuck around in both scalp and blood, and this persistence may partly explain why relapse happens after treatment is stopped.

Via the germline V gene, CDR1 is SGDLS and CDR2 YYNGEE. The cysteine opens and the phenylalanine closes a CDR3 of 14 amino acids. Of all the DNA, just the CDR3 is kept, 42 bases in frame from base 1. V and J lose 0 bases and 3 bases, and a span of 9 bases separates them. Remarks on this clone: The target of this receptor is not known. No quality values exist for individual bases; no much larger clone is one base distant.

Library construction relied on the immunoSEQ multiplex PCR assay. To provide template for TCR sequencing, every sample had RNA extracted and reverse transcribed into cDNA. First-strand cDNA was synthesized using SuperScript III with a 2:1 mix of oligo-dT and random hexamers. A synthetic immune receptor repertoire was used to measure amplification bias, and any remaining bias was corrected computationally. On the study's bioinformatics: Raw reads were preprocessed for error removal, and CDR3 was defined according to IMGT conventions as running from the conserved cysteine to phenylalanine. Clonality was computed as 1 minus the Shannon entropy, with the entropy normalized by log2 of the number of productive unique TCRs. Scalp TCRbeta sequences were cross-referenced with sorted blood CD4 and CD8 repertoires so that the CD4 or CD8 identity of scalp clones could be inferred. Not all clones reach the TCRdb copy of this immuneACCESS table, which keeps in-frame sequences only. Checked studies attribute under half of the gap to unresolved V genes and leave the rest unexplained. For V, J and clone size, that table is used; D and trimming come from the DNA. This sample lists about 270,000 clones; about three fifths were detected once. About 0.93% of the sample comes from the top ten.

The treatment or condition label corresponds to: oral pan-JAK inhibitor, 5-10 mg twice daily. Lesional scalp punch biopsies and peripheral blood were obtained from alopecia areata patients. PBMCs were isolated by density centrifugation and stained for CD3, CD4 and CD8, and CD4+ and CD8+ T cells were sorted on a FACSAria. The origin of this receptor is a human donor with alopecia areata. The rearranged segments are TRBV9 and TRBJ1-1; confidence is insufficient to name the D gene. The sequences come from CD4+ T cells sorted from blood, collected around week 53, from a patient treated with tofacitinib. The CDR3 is CASSVAGGDTEAFF. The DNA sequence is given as TGTGCCAGCAGCGTAGCGGGTGGGGACACTGAAGCTTTCTTT.